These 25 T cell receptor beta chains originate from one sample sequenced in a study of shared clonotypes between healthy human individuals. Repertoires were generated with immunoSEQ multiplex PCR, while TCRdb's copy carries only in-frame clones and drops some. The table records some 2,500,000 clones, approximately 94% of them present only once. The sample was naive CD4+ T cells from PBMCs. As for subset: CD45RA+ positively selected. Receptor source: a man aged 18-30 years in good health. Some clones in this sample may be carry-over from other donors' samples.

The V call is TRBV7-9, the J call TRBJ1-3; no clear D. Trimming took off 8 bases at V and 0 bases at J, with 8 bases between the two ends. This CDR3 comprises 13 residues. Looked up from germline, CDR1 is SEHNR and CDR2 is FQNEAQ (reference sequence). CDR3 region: CASARISGNTIYF. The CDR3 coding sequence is TGTGCCAGCGCGCGGATCTCTGGAAACACCATATATTTT.

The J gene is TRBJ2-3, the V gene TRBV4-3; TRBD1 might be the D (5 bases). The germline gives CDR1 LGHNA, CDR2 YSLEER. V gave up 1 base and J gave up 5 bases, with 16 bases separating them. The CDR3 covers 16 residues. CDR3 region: CASSQGPQGVRDTQYF. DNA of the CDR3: TGCGCCAGCAGCCAAGGGCCCCAGGGTGTACGAGATACGCAGTATTTT.

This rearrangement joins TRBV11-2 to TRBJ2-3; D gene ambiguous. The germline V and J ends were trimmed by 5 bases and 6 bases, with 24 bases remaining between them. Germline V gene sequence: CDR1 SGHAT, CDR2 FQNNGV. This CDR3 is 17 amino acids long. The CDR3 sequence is CASSQRRTERRSDTQYF. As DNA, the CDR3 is TGTGCCAGCAGCCAAAGGCGGACCGAACGTCGAAGTGATACGCAGTATTTT.

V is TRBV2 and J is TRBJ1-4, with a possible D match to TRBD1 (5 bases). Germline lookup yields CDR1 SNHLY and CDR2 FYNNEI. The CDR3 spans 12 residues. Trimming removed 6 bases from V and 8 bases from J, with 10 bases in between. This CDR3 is CASRPEGEKLFF. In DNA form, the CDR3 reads TGTGCCAGCAGGCCGGAGGGGGAAAAACTGTTTTTT.

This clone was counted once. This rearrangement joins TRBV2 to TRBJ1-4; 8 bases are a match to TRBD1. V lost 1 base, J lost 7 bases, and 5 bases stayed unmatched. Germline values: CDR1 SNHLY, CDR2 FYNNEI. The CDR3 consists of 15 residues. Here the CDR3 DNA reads TGTGCCAGCAGTGAAGGACAGGGGATCGGTGAAAAACTGTTTTTT. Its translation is CASSEGQGIGEKLFF.

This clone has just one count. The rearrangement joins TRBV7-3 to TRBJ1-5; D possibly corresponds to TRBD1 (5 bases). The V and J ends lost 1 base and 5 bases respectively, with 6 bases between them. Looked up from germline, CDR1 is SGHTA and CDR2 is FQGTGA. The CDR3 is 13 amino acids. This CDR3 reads CASSLNRYQPQHF. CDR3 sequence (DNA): TGTGCCAGCAGCTTAAACAGGTATCAGCCCCAGCATTTT.

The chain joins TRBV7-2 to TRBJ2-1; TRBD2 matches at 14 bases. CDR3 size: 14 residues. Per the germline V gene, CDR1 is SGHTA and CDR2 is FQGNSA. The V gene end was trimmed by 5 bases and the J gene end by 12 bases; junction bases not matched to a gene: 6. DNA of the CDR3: TGTGCCAGCAGCAAGGGACTAGCGGGAGTCGCGCAGTTCTTC. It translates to CASSKGLAGVAQFF.

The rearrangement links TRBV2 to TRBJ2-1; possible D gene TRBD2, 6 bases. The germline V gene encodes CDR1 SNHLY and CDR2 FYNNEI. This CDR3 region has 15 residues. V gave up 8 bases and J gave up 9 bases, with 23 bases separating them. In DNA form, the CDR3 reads TGTGCCAGCGAACCTAACGGGGTAGCGGCGGGTGAGCAGTTCTTC. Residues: CASEPNGVAAGEQFF.

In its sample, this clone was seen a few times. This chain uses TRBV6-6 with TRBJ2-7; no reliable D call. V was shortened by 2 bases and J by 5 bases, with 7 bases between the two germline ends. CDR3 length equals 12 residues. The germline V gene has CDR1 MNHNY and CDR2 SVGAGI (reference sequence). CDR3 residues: CASSYRRHEQYF. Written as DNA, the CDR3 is TGTGCCAGCAGTTACCGTAGGCACGAGCAGTACTTC.

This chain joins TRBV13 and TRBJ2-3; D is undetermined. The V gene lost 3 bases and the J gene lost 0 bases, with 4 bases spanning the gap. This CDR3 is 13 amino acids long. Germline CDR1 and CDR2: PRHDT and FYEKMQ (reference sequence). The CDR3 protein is CASSLGSTDTQYF. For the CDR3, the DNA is TGTGCCAGCAGCTTGGGTAGCACAGATACGCAGTATTTT.

This chain's CDR3 is CASRDGGSLAEAFF. CDR3 DNA sequence: TGTGCCAGCAGGGACGGGGGCAGCCTCGCTGAAGCTTTCTTT. The genes are TRBV28 and TRBJ1-1, with D tentatively TRBD1 (6 bases). This CDR3 spans 14 amino acids. V dropped 6 bases and J dropped 6 bases, with 17 bases sitting between them. From germline, CDR1 is MDHEN and CDR2 SYDVKM.

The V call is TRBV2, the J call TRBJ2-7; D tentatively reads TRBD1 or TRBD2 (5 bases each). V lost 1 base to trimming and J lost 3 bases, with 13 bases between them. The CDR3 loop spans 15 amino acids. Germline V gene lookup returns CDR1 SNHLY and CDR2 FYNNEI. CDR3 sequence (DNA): TGTGCCAGCAGTGAAGGCGGGCAGGGCAGCTACGAGCAGTACTTC. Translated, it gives CASSEGGQGSYEQYF.

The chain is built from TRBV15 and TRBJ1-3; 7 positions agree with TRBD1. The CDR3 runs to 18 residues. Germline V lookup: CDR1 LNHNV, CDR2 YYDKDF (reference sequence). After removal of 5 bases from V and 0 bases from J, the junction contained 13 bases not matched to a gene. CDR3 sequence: CATSRGQVDYLSGNTIYF. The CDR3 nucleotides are TGTGCCACCAGCCGCGGACAGGTTGATTACCTCTCTGGAAACACCATATATTTT.

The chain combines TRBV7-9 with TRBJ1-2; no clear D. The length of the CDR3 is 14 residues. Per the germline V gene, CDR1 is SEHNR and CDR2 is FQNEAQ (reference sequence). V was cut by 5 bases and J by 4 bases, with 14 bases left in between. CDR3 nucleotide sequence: TGTGCCAGCAGCCCCATCGCAGGTTTCTATGGCTACACCTTC. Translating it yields CASSPIAGFYGYTF.

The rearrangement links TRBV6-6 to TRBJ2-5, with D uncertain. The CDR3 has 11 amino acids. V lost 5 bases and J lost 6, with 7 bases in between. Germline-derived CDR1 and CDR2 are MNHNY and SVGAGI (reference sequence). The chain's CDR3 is CASSNRKTQYF. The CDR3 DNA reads TGTGCCAGCAGTAACCGAAAGACCCAGTACTTC.

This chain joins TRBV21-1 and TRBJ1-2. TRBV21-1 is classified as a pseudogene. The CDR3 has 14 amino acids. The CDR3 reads CASRRGSHGYGYTF. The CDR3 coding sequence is TGTGCCAGCAGGAGAGGGTCGCACGGCTATGGCTACACCTTC.

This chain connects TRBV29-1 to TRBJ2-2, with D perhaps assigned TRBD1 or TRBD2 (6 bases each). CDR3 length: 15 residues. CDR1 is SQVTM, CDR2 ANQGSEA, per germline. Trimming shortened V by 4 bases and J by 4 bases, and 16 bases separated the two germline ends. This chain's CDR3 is CSVVGGRLATGELFF. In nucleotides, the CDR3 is TGCAGCGTTGTGGGGGGCCGACTGGCCACCGGGGAGCTGTTTTTT.

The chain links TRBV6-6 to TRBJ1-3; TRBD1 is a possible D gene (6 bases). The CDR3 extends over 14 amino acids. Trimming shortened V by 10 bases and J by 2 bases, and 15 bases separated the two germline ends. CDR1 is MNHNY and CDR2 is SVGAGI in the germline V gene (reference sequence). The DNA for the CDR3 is TGTGCCACCTCTGTCGGGGGGCCTGGAAACACCATATATTTT. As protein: CATSVGGPGNTIYF.

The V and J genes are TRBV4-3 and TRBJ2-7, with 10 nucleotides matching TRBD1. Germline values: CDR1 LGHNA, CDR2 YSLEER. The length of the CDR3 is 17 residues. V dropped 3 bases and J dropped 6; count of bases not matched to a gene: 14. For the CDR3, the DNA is TGCGCCAGCAGCCAGGGGGGACAGGGGCGAACAGCCGCCGAGCAGTACTTC. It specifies CASSQGGQGRTAAEQYF.

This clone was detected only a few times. This CDR3 is CAWSVSLGNTIYF. Written as DNA, the CDR3 is TGTGCCTGGAGTGTGTCTCTTGGAAACACCATATATTTT. This chain links TRBV30 with TRBJ1-3; D remains unclear. The germline gives CDR1 GTSNPN, CDR2 SVGIG (reference sequence). Trimming took off 0 bases at V and 3 bases at J, with 6 bases between the two ends. The CDR3 length is 13 residues.

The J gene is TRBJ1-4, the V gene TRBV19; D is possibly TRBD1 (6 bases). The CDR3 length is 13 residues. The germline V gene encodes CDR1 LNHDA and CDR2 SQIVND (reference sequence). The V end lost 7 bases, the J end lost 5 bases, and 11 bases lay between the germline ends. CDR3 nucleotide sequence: TGTGCCAGTACCCAGAGGGGGAATGAAAAACTGTTTTTT. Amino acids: CASTQRGNEKLFF. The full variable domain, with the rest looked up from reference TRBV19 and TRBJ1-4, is DGGITQSPKYLFRKEGQNVTLSCEQNLNHDAMYWYRQDPGQGLRLIYYSQIVNDFQKGDIAEGYSVSREKKESFPLTVTSAQKNPTAFYLCASTQRGNEKLFFGSGTQLSVL.

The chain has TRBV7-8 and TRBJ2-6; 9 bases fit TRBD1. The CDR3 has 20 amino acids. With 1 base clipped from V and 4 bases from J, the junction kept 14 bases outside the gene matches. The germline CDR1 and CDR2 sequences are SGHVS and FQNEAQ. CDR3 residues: CASSLVFRLQGAGGANVLTF. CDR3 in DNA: TGTGCCAGCAGCTTAGTTTTTCGACTACAGGGGGCGGGAGGGGCCAACGTCCTGACTTTC.

The CDR3: CASSYTYSGQNNSPLHF. The CDR3 DNA sequence: TGTGCCAGCAGCTATACTTATTCGGGACAGAATAATTCACCCCTCCACTTT. V and J are TRBV5-6 and TRBJ1-6; TRBD1 agrees at 7 bases. Germline lookup yields CDR1 SGHDT and CDR2 YYEEEE. The CDR3 sequence is 17 residues long. With V trimmed by 3 bases and J by 5 bases, 11 bases remained unmatched.

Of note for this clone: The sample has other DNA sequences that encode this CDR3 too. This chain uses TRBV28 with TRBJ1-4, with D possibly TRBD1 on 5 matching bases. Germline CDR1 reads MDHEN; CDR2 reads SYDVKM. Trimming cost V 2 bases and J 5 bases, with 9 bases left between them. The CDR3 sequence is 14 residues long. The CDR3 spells CASSLQGGNEKLFF. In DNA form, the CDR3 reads TGTGCCAGCAGTTTACAGGGAGGAAATGAAAAACTGTTTTTT.

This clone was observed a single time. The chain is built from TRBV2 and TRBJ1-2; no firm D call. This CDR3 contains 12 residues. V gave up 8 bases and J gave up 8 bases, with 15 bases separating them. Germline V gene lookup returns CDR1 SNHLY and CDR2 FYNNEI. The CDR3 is CASAGPVGGYTF. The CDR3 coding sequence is TGTGCCAGCGCCGGGCCGGTGGGGGGCTACACCTTC.